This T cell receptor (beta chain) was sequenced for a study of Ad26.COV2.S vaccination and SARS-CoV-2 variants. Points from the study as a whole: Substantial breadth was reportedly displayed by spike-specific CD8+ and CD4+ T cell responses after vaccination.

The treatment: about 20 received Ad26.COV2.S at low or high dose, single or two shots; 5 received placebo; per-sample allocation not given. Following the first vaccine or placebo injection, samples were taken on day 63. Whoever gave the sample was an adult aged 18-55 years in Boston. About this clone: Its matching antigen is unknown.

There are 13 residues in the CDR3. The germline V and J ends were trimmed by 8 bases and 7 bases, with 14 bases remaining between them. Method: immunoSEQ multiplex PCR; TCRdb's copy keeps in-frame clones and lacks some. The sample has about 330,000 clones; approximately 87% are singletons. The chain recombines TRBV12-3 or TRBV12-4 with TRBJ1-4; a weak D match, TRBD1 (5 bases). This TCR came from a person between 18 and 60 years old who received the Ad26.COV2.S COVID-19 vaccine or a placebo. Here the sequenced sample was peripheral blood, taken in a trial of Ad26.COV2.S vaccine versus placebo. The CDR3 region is CASQVGAGEKLFF. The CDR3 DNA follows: TGTGCCAGCCAAGTTGGGGCCGGTGAAAAACTGTTTTTT.